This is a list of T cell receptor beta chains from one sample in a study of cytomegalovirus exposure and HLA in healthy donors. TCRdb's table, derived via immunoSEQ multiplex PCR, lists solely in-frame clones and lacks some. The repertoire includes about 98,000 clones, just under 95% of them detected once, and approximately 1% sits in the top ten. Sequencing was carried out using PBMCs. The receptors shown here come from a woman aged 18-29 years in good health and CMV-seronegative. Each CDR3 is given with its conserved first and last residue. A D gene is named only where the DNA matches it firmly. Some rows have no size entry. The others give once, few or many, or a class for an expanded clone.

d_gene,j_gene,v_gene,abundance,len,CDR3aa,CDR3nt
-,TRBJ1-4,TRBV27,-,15,CASSSLQGWGEKLFF,TGTGCCAGCAGTTCCCTACAGGGTTGGGGTGAAAAACTGTTTTTT
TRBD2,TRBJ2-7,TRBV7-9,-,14,CASSGTSGTHEQYF,TGTGCCAGCAGCGGGACTAGCGGGACCCACGAGCAGTACTTC
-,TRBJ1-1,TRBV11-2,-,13,CASSARTNTEAFF,TGTGCCAGCAGCGCCAGAACGAACACTGAAGCTTTCTTT
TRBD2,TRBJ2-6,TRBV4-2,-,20,CASSPDLLLAGYSGANVLTF,TGTGCCAGCAGCCCAGACCTCCTACTAGCGGGGTACTCTGGGGCCAACGTCCTGACTTTC
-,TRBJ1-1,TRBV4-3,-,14,CASSQVALNTEAFF,TGCGCCAGCAGCCAAGTTGCGCTAAACACTGAAGCTTTCTTT
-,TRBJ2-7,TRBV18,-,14,CASSPGIQDYEQYF,TGTGCCAGCTCACCCGGGATTCAAGACTACGAGCAGTACTTC
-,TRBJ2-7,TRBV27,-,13,CASSLLVSYEQYF,TGTGCCAGCAGTTTATTAGTCTCCTACGAGCAGTACTTC
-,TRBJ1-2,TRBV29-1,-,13,CSVGMATNYGYTF,TGCAGCGTCGGGATGGCTACTAACTATGGCTACACCTTC
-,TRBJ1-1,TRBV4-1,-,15,CASSQPLSDGTEAFF,TGCGCCAGCAGCCAACCCCTGAGTGACGGGACTGAAGCTTTCTTT
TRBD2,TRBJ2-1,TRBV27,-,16,CASSLFLAGRNNEQFF,TGTGCCAGCAGTTTATTTCTAGCGGGACGAAACAATGAGCAGTTCTTC
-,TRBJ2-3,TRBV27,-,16,CASSLSGARGTDTQYF,TGTGCCAGCAGTTTATCGGGGGCGCGGGGCACAGATACGCAGTATTTT
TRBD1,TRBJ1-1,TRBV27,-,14,CASSLWDRDTEAFF,TGTGCCAGCAGTTTATGGGACAGGGATACTGAAGCTTTCTTT
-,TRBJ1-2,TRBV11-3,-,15,CASSPLGPSFYGYTF,TGTGCCAGCAGCCCTCTGGGGCCGAGTTTCTATGGCTACACCTTC
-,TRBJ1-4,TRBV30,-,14,CAWSPWGVREKLFF,TGTGCCTGGAGTCCTTGGGGGGTTCGTGAAAAACTGTTTTTT
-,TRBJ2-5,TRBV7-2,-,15,CASSPKVGGPETQYF,TGTGCCAGCAGCCCAAAGGTGGGGGGACCGGAGACCCAGTACTTC
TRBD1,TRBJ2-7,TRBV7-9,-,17,CASSTNSGTGDTYEQYF,TGTGCCAGCAGCACAAACTCCGGGACAGGCGATACCTACGAGCAGTACTTC
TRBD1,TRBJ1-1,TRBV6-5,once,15,CASSWQGARGTEAFF,TGTGCCAGCAGTTGGCAGGGGGCCCGGGGCACTGAAGCTTTCTTT
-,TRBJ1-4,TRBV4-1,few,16,CASSQDSLRGFEKLFF,TGCGCCAGCAGCCAAGATTCACTTAGGGGATTCGAAAAACTGTTTTTT
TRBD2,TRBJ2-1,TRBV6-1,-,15,CASSGTSGSYNEQFF,TGTGCCAGCAGTGGGACTAGCGGGAGTTACAATGAGCAGTTCTTC
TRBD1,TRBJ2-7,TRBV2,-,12,CASTGQGSEQYF,TGTGCCAGCACCGGACAGGGAAGCGAGCAGTACTTC
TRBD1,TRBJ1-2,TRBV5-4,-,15,CASSFGTGGVGGYTF,TGTGCCAGCAGCTTCGGGACAGGGGGCGTCGGGGGCTACACCTTC
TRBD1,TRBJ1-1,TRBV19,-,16,CASKTGQGALRTEAFF,TGTGCCAGTAAGACAGGACAGGGGGCTCTAAGGACTGAAGCTTTCTTT
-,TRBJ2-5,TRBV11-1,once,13,CASSSGRRETQYF,TGTGCCAGCAGCTCCGGCCGGAGAGAGACCCAGTACTTC
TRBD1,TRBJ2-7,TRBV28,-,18,CASRGPGQGAIFGYEQYF,TGTGCCAGCAGGGGGCCGGGACAGGGGGCAATTTTTGGGTACGAGCAGTACTTC
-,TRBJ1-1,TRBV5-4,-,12,CASSREGAEAFF,TGTGCCAGCAGCCGCGAGGGGGCTGAAGCTTTCTTT
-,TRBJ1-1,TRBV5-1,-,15,CASSLGDIRGTEAFF,TGCGCCAGCAGCTTGGGGGACATTAGAGGGACTGAAGCTTTCTTT
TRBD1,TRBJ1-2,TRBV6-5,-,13,CASSRTGSGGYTF,TGTGCCAGCAGTCGGACAGGGAGCGGAGGCTACACCTTC
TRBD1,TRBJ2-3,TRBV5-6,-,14,CASRKTGRTDTQYF,TGTGCCAGCAGGAAGACAGGGCGCACAGATACGCAGTATTTT
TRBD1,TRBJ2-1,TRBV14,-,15,CASSPRGQGRHEQFF,TGTGCCAGCAGCCCGCGCGGACAGGGGCGCCATGAGCAGTTCTTC
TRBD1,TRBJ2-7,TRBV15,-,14,CATSRWTGGDEQYF,TGTGCCACCAGCCGCTGGACAGGGGGCGACGAGCAGTACTTC
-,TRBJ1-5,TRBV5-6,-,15,CASRLWDSAQQPQHF,TGTGCCAGCAGGCTTTGGGACTCAGCCCAGCAGCCCCAGCATTTT
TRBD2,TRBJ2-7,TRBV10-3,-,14,CAISTSGSAYEQYF,TGTGCCATCAGTACTAGCGGGAGCGCCTACGAGCAGTACTTC
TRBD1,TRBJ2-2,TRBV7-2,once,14,CASRWDRGIGELFF,TGTGCCAGCAGATGGGACAGGGGTATCGGGGAGCTGTTTTTT
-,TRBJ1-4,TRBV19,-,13,CASTSRANEKLFF,TGTGCCAGTACCTCACGGGCTAATGAAAAACTGTTTTTT
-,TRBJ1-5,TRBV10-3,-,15,CAIRAGLESNQPQHF,TGTGCCATCAGAGCAGGGCTAGAGAGCAATCAGCCCCAGCATTTT
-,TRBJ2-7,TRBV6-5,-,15,CASPTYSGCYYEQYF,TGTGCCAGCCCCACCTATAGCGGTTGTTACTACGAGCAGTACTTC
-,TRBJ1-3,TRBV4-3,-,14,CASSQDYSGNTIYF,TGCGCCAGCAGCCAAGACTACTCTGGAAACACCATATATTTT
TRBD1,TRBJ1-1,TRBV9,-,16,CASSVGAGGLLAEAFF,TGTGCCAGCAGCGTAGGGGCAGGGGGTTTATTGGCTGAAGCTTTCTTT
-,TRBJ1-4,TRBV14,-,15,CASSQVRGREEKLFF,TGTGCCAGCAGCCAAGTCCGGGGTAGGGAGGAAAAACTGTTTTTT
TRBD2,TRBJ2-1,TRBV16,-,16,CASSQGRLAEMEEQFF,TGTGCCAGCAGCCAAGGTCGTCTAGCGGAGATGGAGGAGCAGTTCTTC
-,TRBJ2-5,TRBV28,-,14,CASSGGPDGETQYF,TGTGCCAGCAGCGGAGGGCCGGATGGGGAGACCCAGTACTTC
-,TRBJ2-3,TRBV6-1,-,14,CASSETPRGDTQYF,TGTGCCAGCAGTGAAACTCCCCGCGGGGATACGCAGTATTTT
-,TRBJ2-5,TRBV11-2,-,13,CATLGGPQETQYF,TGTGCCACCCTGGGAGGTCCTCAAGAGACCCAGTACTTC
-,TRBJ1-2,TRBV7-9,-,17,CASRYPPLGLEDYGYTF,TGTGCCAGCAGATATCCCCCCTTGGGGCTAGAAGACTATGGCTACACCTTC
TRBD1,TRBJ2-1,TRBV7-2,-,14,CASSSRTGWNEQFF,TGTGCCAGCAGTTCACGGACAGGGTGGAATGAGCAGTTCTTC
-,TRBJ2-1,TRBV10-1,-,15,CASSDWDSPGNEQFF,TGCGCCAGCAGTGATTGGGACTCCCCTGGGAATGAGCAGTTCTTC
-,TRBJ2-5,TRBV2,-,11,CASSAQETQYF,TGTGCCAGCAGTGCGCAAGAGACCCAGTACTTC
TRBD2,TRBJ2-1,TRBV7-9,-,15,CASSLLAVNYNEQFF,TGTGCCAGCAGCTTGCTAGCGGTAAACTACAATGAGCAGTTCTTC
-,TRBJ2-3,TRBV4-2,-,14,CASSPGAGTHTQYF,TGTGCCAGCAGCCCCGGAGCCGGGACACATACGCAGTATTTT
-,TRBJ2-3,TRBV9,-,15,CASSTTVDSTDTQYF,TGTGCCAGCAGCACCACAGTTGATAGCACAGATACGCAGTATTTT
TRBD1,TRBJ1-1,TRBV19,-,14,CASSGQGRNTEAFF,TGTGCCAGTAGTGGACAGGGCCGGAACACTGAAGCTTTCTTT
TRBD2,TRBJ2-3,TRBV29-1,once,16,CSLVRPRRGNTDTQYF,TGCAGCCTTGTGCGTCCGCGGCGGGGGAACACAGATACGCAGTATTTT
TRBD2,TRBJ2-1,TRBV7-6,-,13,CAGSSGGAGEQFF,TGTGCCGGATCTAGCGGGGGGGCCGGGGAGCAGTTCTTC
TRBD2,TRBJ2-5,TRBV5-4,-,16,CASSLGLAGGIETQYF,TGTGCCAGCAGCTTGGGGCTAGCGGGGGGTATCGAGACCCAGTACTTC
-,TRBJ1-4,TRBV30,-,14,CAWTTPGGSEKLFF,TGTGCCTGGACCACCCCGGGGGGGAGTGAAAAACTGTTTTTT